Listed here are 19 T cell receptor beta chains from one sample, sequenced in a study of shared clonotypes between healthy human individuals. Profiling relied on immunoSEQ multiplex PCR, and the TCRdb table lists in-frame clones only, not all of them. Counted here are around 2,000,000 clones, about 93% occurring once; the ten biggest clones make up 1.7%. CD45RO-negative, CCR7-positively selected cells formed the naive CD8 fraction, excluding terminally differentiated effector memory CD45RA+ cells. Input material: naive CD8+ T cells from PBMCs. The receptors here all came from a man in his late teens or twenties in good health. Some clones in this sample may be carry-over from other donors' samples.

The chain combines TRBV27 with TRBJ2-6; 7 bases are shared with TRBD1. The CDR3 sequence is 15 residues long. After removal of 2 bases from V and 3 bases from J, the junction contained 1 base not matched to a gene. CDR1 and CDR2 (germline): MNHEY, SMNVEV (reference sequence). CDR3 sequence reads: CASSLNRGGANVLTF. The CDR3 DNA sequence: TGTGCCAGCAGTTTAAACAGGGGTGGGGCCAACGTCCTGACTTTC.

This chain links TRBV19 with TRBJ1-2, with 9 bases matching TRBD1. CDR3 size: 14 residues. V lost 10 bases and J lost 1; bases outside the gene matches: 7. The germline V gene has CDR1 LNHDA and CDR2 SQIVND (reference sequence). CDR3: CATQGTGNNYGYTF. CDR3 sequence (DNA): TGTGCCACCCAGGGGACAGGGAATAACTATGGCTACACCTTC. Using reference TRBV19 and TRBJ1-2 for the parts outside the CDR3, the full variable domain is DGGITQSPKYLFRKEGQNVTLSCEQNLNHDAMYWYRQDPGQGLRLIYYSQIVNDFQKGDIAEGYSVSREKKESFPLTVTSAQKNPTAFYLCATQGTGNNYGYTFGSGTRLTVV.

This clone has just one count. The CDR3 bases are TGTGCCAGCAGTTTAAAGGCGGGAGGTCATCACGAGCAGTACTTC. Protein sequence: CASSLKAGGHHEQYF. This chain uses TRBV27 with TRBJ2-7, with 8 bases fitting TRBD2. Germline CDR1 reads MNHEY; CDR2 reads SMNVEV (reference sequence). Trimming at V came to 2 bases and at J to 5 bases, leaving 8 bases not matched to a gene. This CDR3 has 15 amino acids.

A few counts support this clone. The chain employs TRBV27 and TRBJ1-1, with D possibly matching TRBD1 (6 bases). V was trimmed by 6 bases and J by 4 bases, leaving 9 bases between them. This CDR3 spans 12 amino acids. CDR1 and CDR2 from the germline V gene are MNHEY and SMNVEV (reference sequence). CDR3 sequence (DNA): TGTGCCAGCAGAAGGGGGAGCACTGAAGCTTTCTTT. Translated, it gives CASRRGSTEAFF.

The chain carries TRBV20-1 and TRBJ2-7; D unclear. The germline V gene has CDR1 DFQATT and CDR2 SNEGSKA (reference sequence). The V and J ends lost 4 bases and 2 bases respectively, with 6 bases between them. The CDR3 has 11 residues. The CDR3 nucleotides are TGCAGTGCTAATGGACCCTACGAGCAGTACTTC. Translating it yields CSANGPYEQYF.

The chain has TRBV4-1 and TRBJ2-7; D is perhaps TRBD1 or TRBD2 (7 bases each). Per the germline V gene, CDR1 is MGHRA and CDR2 is YSYEKL. This CDR3 is built from 16 residues. Trimming left V 3 bases short and J 2 bases short, with 17 bases between. The CDR3 DNA is TGCGCCAGCAGCCAGGCGAGGGGGCTAGCGGCCTACGAGCAGTACTTC. The encoded protein is CASSQARGLAAYEQYF.

Details on this clone: Other DNA sequences in the same sample also yield this CDR3. This chain connects TRBV27 to TRBJ2-5; D not resolved. The J call could be wrong; TRBJ2-7 is a better fit for the DNA end. Germline V gene sequence: CDR1 MNHEY, CDR2 SMNVEV (reference sequence). The CDR3 sequence is 13 residues long. The CDR3 DNA is TGTGCCAGCAGTTTTGGGCTCGGATACGAGCAGTACTTC. Its translation: CASSFGLGYEQYF.

Notes on this clone: The sample carries other DNA sequences with the same CDR3. V gene TRBV29-1 combines with J gene TRBJ2-1; D is unclear. Germline V gives CDR1 SQVTM, CDR2 ANQGSEA. V was clipped by 3 bases and J by 4 bases, with 10 bases between them. This CDR3 is built from 13 residues. CDR3 sequence: CSVDGLSYNEQFF. CDR3 bases: TGCAGCGTTGACGGCCTTTCATACAATGAGCAGTTCTTC.

CDR3 sequence: CASSIYHPRNEQFF. DNA for the CDR3: TGTGCCAGCAGTATCTATCACCCGCGGAATGAGCAGTTCTTC. The chain carries TRBV27 and TRBJ2-1; unclear D gene. Germline loops: CDR1 MNHEY, CDR2 SMNVEV (reference sequence). The V gene lost 5 bases and the J gene lost 7 bases, with 15 bases spanning the gap. The CDR3 spans 14 residues.

Concerning this clone: An end of the junction differs from the germline gene, which may be a read error. The chain employs TRBV10-2 and TRBJ2-6, with TRBD2 matching over 7 bases. CDR3 length equals 13 residues. Germline V gene sequence: CDR1 WSHSY, CDR2 SAAADI. The CDR3 loop reads CASSGGGLPIEAF. The CDR3, as DNA: TGCGCCAGCAGTGGGGGAGGGCTGCCTATCGAGGCTTTC.

This chain joins TRBV7-6 and TRBJ2-2, with TRBD2 identical over 9 bases. CDR1 is SGHVS and CDR2 is FNYEAQ in the germline V gene. This CDR3 is 17 amino acids long. J was trimmed by 4 bases and V by 8 bases; bases with no gene match: 14. The CDR3 sequence: CASAARVAGESTGELFF. The DNA of the CDR3 is TGTGCCAGCGCCGCTAGGGTAGCGGGAGAGAGCACCGGGGAGCTGTTTTTT. The full variable domain, in which reference TRBV7-6 and TRBJ2-2 provide the parts outside the CDR3, is GAGVSQSPRYKVTKRGQDVALRCDPISGHVSLYWYRQALGQGPEFLTYFNYEAQQDKSGLPNDRFSAERPEGSISTLTIQRTEQRDSAMYRCASAARVAGESTGELFFGEGSRLTVL.

This clone was counted a single time. The chain couples TRBV6-5 to TRBJ2-7; a weak D match, TRBD1 (6 bases). The germline V gene has CDR1 MNHEY and CDR2 SVGAGI. V lost 7 bases to trimming and J lost 1 base, with 14 bases between them. This CDR3 contains 14 residues. The DNA of the CDR3 is TGTGCCAGCACACCCATGACAGGATCCTACGAGCAGTACTTC. Its translation: CASTPMTGSYEQYF.

The gene calls are TRBV27 and TRBJ2-7; 7 nucleotides line up with TRBD2. Germline-derived CDR1 and CDR2 are MNHEY and SMNVEV (reference sequence). J was trimmed by 0 bases and V by 2 bases; bases with no gene match: 10. The CDR3 covers 17 residues. CDR3 in amino acids: CASSLRASGAVSYEQYF. CDR3 coding DNA: TGTGCCAGCAGTTTAAGGGCCAGCGGGGCCGTCTCCTACGAGCAGTACTTC.

V is TRBV7-2 and J is TRBJ1-5; D is possibly TRBD1 (6 bases). The CDR3 runs 16 residues. Germline CDR1 is SGHTA and CDR2 is FQGNSA. V gave up 2 bases and J gave up 6 bases, with 17 bases separating them. The CDR3 sequence: CASSLLTGSYGQPQHF. The CDR3 region has the DNA TGTGCCAGCAGCTTATTAACAGGGTCGTACGGTCAGCCCCAGCATTTT.

The rearrangement uses TRBV19 and TRBJ2-7; no definite D call. Germline V gives CDR1 LNHDA, CDR2 SQIVND (reference sequence). The CDR3 has 13 residues. Deletions cut 1 base from V and 5 bases from J, with 9 bases between. The CDR3 here is CASSIAQGDEQYF. CDR3 nucleotide sequence: TGTGCCAGTAGTATAGCCCAAGGTGACGAGCAGTACTTC.

Only one count was recorded for this clone. V is TRBV6-5 and J is TRBJ2-5; D is possibly TRBD2 (6 bases). Germline loops: CDR1 MNHEY, CDR2 SVGAGI. CDR3 length equals 15 residues. The V and J ends lost 0 bases and 2 bases respectively, with 10 bases between them. CDR3 DNA sequence: TGTGCCAGCAGTTACTCGGGGGGAGCGCAAGAGACCCAGTACTTC. Its translation: CASSYSGGAQETQYF.

The chain has TRBV28 and TRBJ2-7, with D possibly matching TRBD1 (6 bases). Germline CDR1 reads MDHEN; CDR2 reads SYDVKM. This CDR3 is built from 14 residues. Trimming cost V 3 bases and J 1 base, with 10 bases left between them. As DNA, the CDR3 is TGTGCCAGCAGTTTCATCAGGGGTTCCTACGAGCAGTACTTC. Residues: CASSFIRGSYEQYF.

The V call is TRBV28, the J call TRBJ2-1; D perhaps matches TRBD2 (6 bases). Trimming cost V 5 bases and J 5 bases, with 16 bases left between them. CDR1 and CDR2 (germline): MDHEN, SYDVKM. The CDR3 is 15 amino acids. CDR3 coding DNA: TGTGCCAGCAGTCGCACCGGGACTGGAGACAATGAGCAGTTCTTC. This codes for CASSRTGTGDNEQFF.

The chain joins TRBV7-3 to TRBJ2-7; D gene ambiguous. This CDR3 comprises 12 residues. Trimming shortened V by 3 bases and J by 5 bases, and 8 bases separated the two germline ends. The germline gives CDR1 SGHTA, CDR2 FQGTGA. DNA for the CDR3: TGTGCCAGCAGCTTTCGGCTTGACGAGCAGTACTTC. Amino acid sequence: CASSFRLDEQYF.